This TCR beta chain is drawn from a study of T cell repertoires in cytomegalovirus infection. Overall study context: Evidence of both CMV infection and a matching HLA type came from public TCR beta signatures.

After removal of 4 bases from V and 8 bases from J, the junction contained 8 bases not matched to a gene. CDR3 length: 16 amino acids. Per germline, CDR1 SGHDN and CDR2 FVKESK. TCRdb used MiXCR to reprocess the reads, holding one entry per CDR3 protein. The repertoire has 370,000 or so distinct CDR3 sequences, about 35% of them found once; the top ten carry less than 15%. Study-wide results and caveats: Cumulative public TCR beta family frequency identified carriers of CMV plus the relevant HLA.

Comments on this clonotype: Its cognate antigen is unknown.

The sample consisted of cultured PBMCs, taken from culture after CMV antigen stimulation. This rearrangement joins TRBV14 to TRBJ2-1, with 13 bases matching TRBD2. The TCR comes from a human donor in good health (CMV status not recorded). Some clones in this sample may be carry-over from other donors' samples. In DNA, the CDR3 is TGTGCCAGCAGCCGAAGACTAGCGGGAGGAAAGGATGAGCAGTTCTTC. It translates to CASSRRLAGGKDEQFF.